These 19 T cell receptor beta chains came from one sample sequenced in a study of blood T cell repertoires in COVID-19. The data were produced by immunoSEQ multiplex PCR, yet TCRdb's version contains in-frame clones alone and is incomplete. The table has roughly 500,000 clones, around nine tenths seen once. Sequenced input: PBMCs or T cells enriched from blood (not recorded which). The receptors were gathered from a woman aged 55 to 70 who had recovered from COVID-19.

The chain combines TRBV14 with TRBJ2-1; 7 bases align to TRBD2. Per the germline V gene, CDR1 is SGHDN and CDR2 is FVKESK. Trimming removed 0 bases from V and 4 bases from J; junction bases left unmatched: 3. The CDR3 is made up of 15 amino acids. CDR3 amino acids: CASSQDWTSYNEQFF. The CDR3 coding sequence is TGTGCCAGCAGCCAAGATTGGACTAGTTACAATGAGCAGTTCTTC.

The chain is built from TRBV7-9 and TRBJ1-3; 9 positions agree with TRBD1. The CDR3 runs 17 residues. V gave up 3 bases and J gave up 0 bases; unmatched junction bases: 6. Per germline, CDR1 SEHNR and CDR2 FQNEAQ (reference sequence). CDR3 in amino acids: CASSLGQGLFSGNTIYF. Here the CDR3 DNA reads TGTGCCAGCAGCTTGGGACAGGGCCTCTTCTCTGGAAACACCATATATTTT.

As concerns this clone: Other nucleotide sequences in the sample specify the same CDR3. The chain joins TRBV9 to TRBJ2-1; D unclear. Germline CDR1 and CDR2: SGDLS and YYNGEE. V was shortened by 3 bases and J by 5 bases, with 3 bases between the two germline ends. The CDR3 extends over 11 amino acids. The CDR3 region has the DNA TGTGCCAGCAGCGGAGACAATGAGCAGTTCTTC. Amino acids: CASSGDNEQFF. Using reference TRBV9 and TRBJ2-1 for the parts outside the CDR3, the full variable domain is DSGVTQTPKHLITATGQRVTLRCSPRSGDLSVYWYQQSLDQGLQFLIQYYNGEERAKGNILERFSAQQFPDLHSELNLSSLELGDSALYFCASSGDNEQFFGPGTRLTVL.

This chain connects TRBV2 to TRBJ2-3; D perhaps matches TRBD2 (6 bases). Trimming pared 5 bases from V and 4 bases from J, leaving 19 bases between. The CDR3 totals 16 residues. CDR1 and CDR2 from the germline V gene are SNHLY and FYNNEI. The DNA of the CDR3 is TGTGCCAGCAGTCCTACGGGACTCTCGGGGGCAGATACGCAGTATTTT. Its protein is CASSPTGLSGADTQYF.

This chain uses TRBV18 with TRBJ2-3; 8 positions match TRBD2. The CDR3 has 15 amino acids. The germline CDR1 and CDR2 sequences are KGHSH and LQKENI. Trimming cost V 2 bases and J 3 bases; bases outside gene matches: 4. In DNA form, the CDR3 reads TGTGCCAGCTCACCAGAGGGACTAGTGACAGATACGCAGTATTTT. Translated: CASSPEGLVTDTQYF. Looking up the rest from reference TRBV18 and TRBJ2-3 gives the full variable domain: NAGVMQNPRHLVRRRGQEARLRCSPMKGHSHVYWYRQLPEEGLKFMVYLQKENIIDESGMPKERFSAEFPKEGPSILRIQQVVRGDSAAYFCASSPEGLVTDTQYFGPGTRLTVL.

The chain is built from TRBV18 and TRBJ1-6, with TRBD1 matching over 9 bases. This CDR3 is 16 amino acids long. Germline lookup yields CDR1 KGHSH and CDR2 LQKENI. J lost 8 bases, V lost 4 bases, and 9 bases had no gene match. The CDR3 DNA sequence: TGTGCCAGCTCACACGGACAGGGGCGGAGAGATTCACCCCTCCACTTT. Translating gives CASSHGQGRRDSPLHF.

The genes are TRBV2 and TRBJ2-3; 12 bases map to TRBD2. This CDR3 is built from 18 residues. Germline V gene data show CDR1 as SNHLY and CDR2 as FYNNEI. V lost 2 bases to trimming and J lost 5 bases; unmatched junction nucleotides: 11. The CDR3 nucleotides read TGTGCCAGCAGTGAATGGGGTCCACTAGCGGGGGGTCGAGATACGCAGTATTTT. Translated: CASSEWGPLAGGRDTQYF.

The rearrangement links TRBV3-1 (or the pseudogene TRBV3-2) to TRBJ1-3, with a weak D call TRBD1 (5 bases). CDR1 and CDR2 from the germline V gene are LGHDT and YNNKEL (reference sequence). Trimming pared 2 bases from V and 2 bases from J, leaving 10 bases between. The CDR3 length is 15 residues. The CDR3 bases are TGTGCCAGCAGCCAAATGGGGGGAACTGGAAACACCATATATTTT. It yields the protein CASSQMGGTGNTIYF.

The chain employs TRBV5-1 and TRBJ2-3; 15 bases map to TRBD2. This CDR3 is 17 amino acids long. V was clipped by 0 bases and J by 4 bases; unmatched bases: 3. The germline gives CDR1 SGHRS, CDR2 YFSETQ. The CDR3 region is CASSLAGTSGGSDTQYF. Written as DNA, the CDR3 is TGCGCCAGCAGCTTGGCCGGGACTAGCGGGGGGTCAGATACGCAGTATTTT. Complete variable domain (other parts from reference TRBV5-1 and TRBJ2-3): KAGVTQTPRYLIKTRGQQVTLSCSPISGHRSVSWYQQTPGQGLQFLFEYFSETQRNKGNFPGRFSGRQFSNSRSEMNVSTLELGDSALYLCASSLAGTSGGSDTQYFGPGTRLTVL.

This chain connects TRBV12-5 to TRBJ1-5; 7 bases match TRBD1. This CDR3 comprises 17 residues. Germline V lookup: CDR1 LGHNT, CDR2 FRNRAP. V was pared by 0 bases and J by 3 bases, with 8 bases of the junction left unmatched. The CDR3 region is CASGLVLDRASNQPQHF. CDR3 DNA sequence: TGTGCTAGTGGTTTGGTACTTGACAGGGCCTCCAATCAGCCCCAGCATTTT.

The genes are TRBV27 and TRBJ1-2; 8 bases are a match to TRBD1. Germline V CDR1 and CDR2: MNHEY, SMNVEV (reference sequence). The CDR3 consists of 15 residues. Unmatched junction bases numbered 14, after V lost 6 bases and J lost 8 bases. The CDR3 region has the DNA TGTGCCAGCAGACTCCGATTACAGGGGGGGGAAGGCTACACCTTC. This encodes CASRLRLQGGEGYTF.

V and J are TRBV5-1 and TRBJ2-5, with 9 bases aligning to TRBD2. Trimming at V came to 6 bases and at J to 0 bases, leaving 15 bases not matched to a gene. The CDR3 has 18 residues. Per the germline V gene, CDR1 is SGHRS and CDR2 is YFSETQ. CDR3 bases: TGCGCCAGCAACCCTTCTCCCTTTAGCGGGGGCTACCAAGAGACCCAGTACTTC. Its protein is CASNPSPFSGGYQETQYF.

The rearrangement joins TRBV5-6 to TRBJ1-1, with D maybe TRBD1 (6 bases). CDR3 size: 19 residues. The V gene's germline CDR1 is SGHDT and CDR2 YYEEEE. The ends were cut back, 5 bases at V and 0 bases at J, with 26 bases in the middle. CDR3 amino acids: CASRQQKGIQGAMNTEAFF. CDR3 coding DNA: TGTGCCAGCAGACAACAAAAGGGGATACAGGGTGCTATGAACACTGAAGCTTTCTTT.

For the CDR3, the DNA is TGTGCCACCAGTGACCCTGGACAGGGTGGAGGCAATGAGCAGTTCTTC. This gives the protein CATSDPGQGGGNEQFF. V gene TRBV24-1 combines with J gene TRBJ2-1; 8 nucleotides line up with TRBD1. CDR3 size: 16 residues. In germline, CDR1 is KGHDR, CDR2 SFDVKD. V was clipped by 4 bases and J by 6 bases; unmatched bases: 10.

The V call is TRBV19, the J call TRBJ2-4, with 7 positions matching TRBD1. V dropped 6 bases and J dropped 3; count of bases not matched to a gene: 11. The CDR3 sequence is 16 residues long. CDR1 is LNHDA and CDR2 is SQIVND in the germline V gene (reference sequence). The chain's CDR3 is CASRPPVGQNKNIQYF. The CDR3 bases are TGTGCCAGTAGACCACCCGTGGGACAGAACAAAAACATTCAGTACTTC.

The V call is TRBV2, the J call TRBJ1-2, with 7 bases identical to TRBD1. The CDR3 has 15 amino acids. The J segment lost 3 bases and the V segment lost 2 bases, leaving 6 bases of the junction unmatched. CDR1 and CDR2 (germline): SNHLY, FYNNEI. This CDR3 is CASSEWGDRDYGYTF. The CDR3 bases are TGTGCCAGCAGTGAATGGGGGGACAGAGACTATGGCTACACCTTC.

CDR3 DNA: TGTGCCAGCAGCGTAAGACCGGGACAGCCCACCGGGGAGCTGTTTTTT. It is translated as CASSVRPGQPTGELFF. The chain is built from TRBV9 and TRBJ2-2; 7 bases line up with TRBD1. Germline CDR1 is SGDLS and CDR2 is YYNGEE. This CDR3 comprises 16 residues. Trimming took 1 base from V and 4 from J; bases not matched to a gene: 7.

In its sample, this clone was seen once. This sequence joins TRBV9 and TRBJ1-3; D might be TRBD1 (5 bases). This CDR3 has 17 residues. V was trimmed by 0 bases and J by 0 bases, leaving 13 bases between them. Germline-derived CDR1 and CDR2 are SGDLS and YYNGEE. The CDR3 protein is CASSVDVTGNSGNTIYF. The CDR3 region has the DNA TGTGCCAGCAGCGTAGACGTTACAGGAAACTCTGGAAACACCATATATTTT.

The chain uses TRBV11-2 and TRBJ2-2, with D maybe TRBD1 (5 bases). The ends were cut back, 4 bases at V and 6 bases at J, with 12 bases in the middle. Germline V gives CDR1 SGHAT, CDR2 FQNNGV. This CDR3 has 14 amino acids. Here the CDR3 reads CASSSHQGSGELFF. The CDR3 bases are TGTGCCAGCAGCTCACATCAGGGTTCCGGGGAGCTGTTTTTT.